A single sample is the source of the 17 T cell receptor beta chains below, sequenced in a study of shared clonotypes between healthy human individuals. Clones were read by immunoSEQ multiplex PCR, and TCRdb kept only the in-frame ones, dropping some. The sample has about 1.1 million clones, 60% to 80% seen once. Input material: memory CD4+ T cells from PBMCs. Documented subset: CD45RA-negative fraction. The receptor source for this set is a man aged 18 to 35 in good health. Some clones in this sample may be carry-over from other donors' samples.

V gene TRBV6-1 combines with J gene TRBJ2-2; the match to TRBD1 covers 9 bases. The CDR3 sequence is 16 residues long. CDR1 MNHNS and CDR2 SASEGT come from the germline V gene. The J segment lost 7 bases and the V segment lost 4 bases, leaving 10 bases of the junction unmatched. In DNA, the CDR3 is TGTGCCAGCAGTGCCAAACAGGGGGCGTCGGGCGGGGAGCTGTTTTTT. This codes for CASSAKQGASGGELFF.

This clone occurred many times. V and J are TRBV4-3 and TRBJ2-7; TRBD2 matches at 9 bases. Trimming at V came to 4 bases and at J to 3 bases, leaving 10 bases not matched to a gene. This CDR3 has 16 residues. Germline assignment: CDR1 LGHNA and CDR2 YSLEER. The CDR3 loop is CASSLPGTSLYYEQYF. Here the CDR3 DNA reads TGCGCCAGCAGCCTGCCCGGGACTAGCCTCTACTACGAGCAGTACTTC.

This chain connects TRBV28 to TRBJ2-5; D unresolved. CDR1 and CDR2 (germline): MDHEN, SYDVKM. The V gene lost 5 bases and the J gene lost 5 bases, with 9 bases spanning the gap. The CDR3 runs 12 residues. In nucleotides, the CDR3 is TGTGCCAGCAGTGAGTCTTGGGAGACCCAGTACTTC. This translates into CASSESWETQYF. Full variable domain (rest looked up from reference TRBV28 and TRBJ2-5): DVKVTQSSRYLVKRTGEKVFLECVQDMDHENMFWYRQDPGLGLRLIYFSYDVKMKEKGDIPEGYSVSREKKERFSLILESASTNQTSMYLCASSESWETQYFGPGTRLLVL.

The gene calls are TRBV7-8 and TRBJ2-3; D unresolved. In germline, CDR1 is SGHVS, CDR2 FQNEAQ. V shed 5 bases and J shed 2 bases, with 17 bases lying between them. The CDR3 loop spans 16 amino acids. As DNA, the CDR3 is TGTGCCAGCAGCCGTACCCGGGTGGTAGTCACAGATACGCAGTATTTT. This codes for CASSRTRVVVTDTQYF. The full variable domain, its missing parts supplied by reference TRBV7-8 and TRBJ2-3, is GAGVSQSPRYKVAKRGQDVALRCDPISGHVSLFWYQQALGQGPEFLTYFQNEAQLDKSGLPSDRFFAERPEGSVSTLKIQRTQQEDSAVYLCASSRTRVVVTDTQYFGPGTRLTVL.

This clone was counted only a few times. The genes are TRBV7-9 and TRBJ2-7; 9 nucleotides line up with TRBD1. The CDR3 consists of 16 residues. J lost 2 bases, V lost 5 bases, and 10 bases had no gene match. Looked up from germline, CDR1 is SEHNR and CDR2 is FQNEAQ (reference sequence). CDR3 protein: CASSAYTGGAPYEQYF. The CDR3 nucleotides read TGTGCCAGCAGCGCCTACACAGGGGGCGCACCCTACGAGCAGTACTTC.

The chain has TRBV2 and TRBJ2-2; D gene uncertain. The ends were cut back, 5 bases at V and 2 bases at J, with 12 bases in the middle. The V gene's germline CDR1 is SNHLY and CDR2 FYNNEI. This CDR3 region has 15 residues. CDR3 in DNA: TGTGCCAGCAGTCCCCGGGCACGAAACACCGGGGAGCTGTTTTTT. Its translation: CASSPRARNTGELFF.

Here the CDR3 reads CASSLLQGAYEQYF. The CDR3 nucleotides are TGTGCCAGCAGCTTATTACAGGGGGCCTACGAGCAGTACTTC. The chain joins TRBV7-2 to TRBJ2-7; 8 bases line up with TRBD1. With 2 bases clipped from V and 2 bases from J, the junction kept 2 bases outside the gene matches. In germline, CDR1 is SGHTA, CDR2 FQGNSA. The CDR3 runs to 14 residues.

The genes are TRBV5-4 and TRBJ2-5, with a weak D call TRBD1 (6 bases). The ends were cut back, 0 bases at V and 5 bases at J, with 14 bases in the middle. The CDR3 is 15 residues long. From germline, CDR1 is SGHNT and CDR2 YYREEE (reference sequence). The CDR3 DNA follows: TGTGCCAGCAGCTTGGATAGGGGTGGGGGCGAGACCCAGTACTTC. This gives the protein CASSLDRGGGETQYF.

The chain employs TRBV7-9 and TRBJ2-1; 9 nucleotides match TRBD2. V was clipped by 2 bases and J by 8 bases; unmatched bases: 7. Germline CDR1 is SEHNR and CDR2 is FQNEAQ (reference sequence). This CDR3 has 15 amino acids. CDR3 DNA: TGTGCCAGCAGCTTACTAGCGGGGAAGGGCTATGAGCAGTTCTTC. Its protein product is CASSLLAGKGYEQFF.

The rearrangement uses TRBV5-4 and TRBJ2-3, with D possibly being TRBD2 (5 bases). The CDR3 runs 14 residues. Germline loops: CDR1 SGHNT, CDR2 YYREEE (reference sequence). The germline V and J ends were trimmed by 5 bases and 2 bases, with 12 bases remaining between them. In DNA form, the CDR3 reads TGTGCCAGCAGTTCCACGAGGGCCACAGATACGCAGTATTTT. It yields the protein CASSSTRATDTQYF.

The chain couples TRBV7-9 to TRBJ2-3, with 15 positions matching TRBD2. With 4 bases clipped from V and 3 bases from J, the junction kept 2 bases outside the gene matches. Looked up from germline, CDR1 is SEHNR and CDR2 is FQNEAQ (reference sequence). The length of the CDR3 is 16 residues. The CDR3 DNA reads TGTGCCAGCAGCTACGGACTAGCGGGAGGGACAGATACGCAGTATTTT. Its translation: CASSYGLAGGTDTQYF.

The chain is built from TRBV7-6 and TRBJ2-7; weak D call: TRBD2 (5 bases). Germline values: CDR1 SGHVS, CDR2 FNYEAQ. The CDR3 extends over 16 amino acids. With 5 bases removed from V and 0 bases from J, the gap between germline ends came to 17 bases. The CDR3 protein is CASSRERTGFSYEQYF. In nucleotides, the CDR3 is TGTGCCAGCAGCCGAGAAAGGACGGGGTTCTCCTACGAGCAGTACTTC.

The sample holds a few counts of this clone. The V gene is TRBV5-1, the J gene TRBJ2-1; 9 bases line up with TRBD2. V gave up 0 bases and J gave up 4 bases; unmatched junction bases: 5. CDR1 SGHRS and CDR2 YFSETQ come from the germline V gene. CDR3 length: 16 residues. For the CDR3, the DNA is TGCGCCAGCAGCTTGGCCGGAACTAGCGGGTACAATGAGCAGTTCTTC. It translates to CASSLAGTSGYNEQFF.

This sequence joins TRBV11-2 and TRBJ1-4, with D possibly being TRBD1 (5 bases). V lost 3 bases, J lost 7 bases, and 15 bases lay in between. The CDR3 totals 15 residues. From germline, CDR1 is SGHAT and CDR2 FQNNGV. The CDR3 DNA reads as TGTGCCAGCAGCTTTCAGGGCCGGAGAGGTGAAAAACTGTTTTTT. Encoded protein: CASSFQGRRGEKLFF.

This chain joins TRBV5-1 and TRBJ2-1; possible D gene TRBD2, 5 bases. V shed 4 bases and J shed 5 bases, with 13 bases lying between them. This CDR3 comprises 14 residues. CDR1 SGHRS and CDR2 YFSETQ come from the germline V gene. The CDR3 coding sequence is TGCGCCAGCAGCCGATCAGGACTCGACAATGAGCAGTTCTTC. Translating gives CASSRSGLDNEQFF.

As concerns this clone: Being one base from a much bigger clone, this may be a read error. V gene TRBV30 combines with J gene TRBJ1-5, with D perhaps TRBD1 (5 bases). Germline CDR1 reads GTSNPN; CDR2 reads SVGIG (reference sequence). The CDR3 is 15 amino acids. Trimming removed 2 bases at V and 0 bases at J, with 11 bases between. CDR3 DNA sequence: TGTGCCTGGAGTCCGACGGGGCCTAGCAATCAGCCCCAGCATTTT. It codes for CAWSPTGPSNQPQHF.

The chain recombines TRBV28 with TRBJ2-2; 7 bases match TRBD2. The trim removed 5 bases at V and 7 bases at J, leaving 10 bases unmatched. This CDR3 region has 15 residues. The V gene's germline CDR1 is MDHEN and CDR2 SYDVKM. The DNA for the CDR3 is TGTGCCAGCAGTCCCGGGGGGAGTGGGGTCGGGGAGCTGTTTTTT. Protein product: CASSPGGSGVGELFF.